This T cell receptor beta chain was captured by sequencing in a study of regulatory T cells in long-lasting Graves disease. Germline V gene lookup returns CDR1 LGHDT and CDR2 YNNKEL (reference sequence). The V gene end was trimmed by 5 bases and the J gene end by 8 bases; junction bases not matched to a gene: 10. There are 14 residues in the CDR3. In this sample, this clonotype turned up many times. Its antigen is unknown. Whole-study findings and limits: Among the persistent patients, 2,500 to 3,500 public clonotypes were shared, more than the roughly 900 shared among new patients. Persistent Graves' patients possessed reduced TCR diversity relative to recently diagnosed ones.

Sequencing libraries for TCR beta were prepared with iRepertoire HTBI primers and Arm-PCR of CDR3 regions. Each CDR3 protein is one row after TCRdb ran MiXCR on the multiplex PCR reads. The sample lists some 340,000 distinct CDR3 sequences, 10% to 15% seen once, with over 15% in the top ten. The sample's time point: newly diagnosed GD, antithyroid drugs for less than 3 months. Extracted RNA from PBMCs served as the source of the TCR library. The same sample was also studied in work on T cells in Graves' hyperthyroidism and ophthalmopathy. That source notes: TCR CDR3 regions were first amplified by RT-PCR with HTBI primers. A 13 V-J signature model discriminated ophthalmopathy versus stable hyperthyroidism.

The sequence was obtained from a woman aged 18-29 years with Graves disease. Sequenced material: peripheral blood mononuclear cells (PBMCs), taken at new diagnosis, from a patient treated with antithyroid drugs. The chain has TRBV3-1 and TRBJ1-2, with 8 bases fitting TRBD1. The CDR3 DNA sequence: TGTGCCAGCAGCGACCGGGACAGGTCCGTCGGCTACACCTTC. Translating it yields CASSDRDRSVGYTF.